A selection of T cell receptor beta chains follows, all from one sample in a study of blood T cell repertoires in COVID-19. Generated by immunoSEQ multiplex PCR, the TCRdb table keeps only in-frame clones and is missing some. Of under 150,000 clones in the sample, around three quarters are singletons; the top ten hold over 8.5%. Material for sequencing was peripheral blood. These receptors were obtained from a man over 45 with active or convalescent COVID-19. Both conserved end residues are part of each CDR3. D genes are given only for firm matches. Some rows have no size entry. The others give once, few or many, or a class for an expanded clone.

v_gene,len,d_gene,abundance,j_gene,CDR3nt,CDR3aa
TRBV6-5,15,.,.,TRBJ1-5,TGTGCCAGCAGTTACTCGGACAGAAGCAATCAGCCCCAGCATTTT,CASSYSDRSNQPQHF
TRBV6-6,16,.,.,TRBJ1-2,TGTGCCAGCAGTTACCTACAGGGCTCGCCCAACTATGGCTACACCTTC,CASSYLQGSPNYGYTF
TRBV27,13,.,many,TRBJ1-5,TGTGCACCCACGCGAGGGCATTATCAGCCCCAGCATTTT,CAPTRGHYQPQHF
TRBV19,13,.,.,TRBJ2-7,TGTGCCAGTAGTATGACAGCCGGCTACGAGCAGTACTTC,CASSMTAGYEQYF
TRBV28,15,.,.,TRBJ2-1,TGTGCCAGCAGTACCCCTTTGGAGGCCTACAATGAGCAGTTCTTC,CASSTPLEAYNEQFF
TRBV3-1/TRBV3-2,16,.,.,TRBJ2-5,TGTGCCAGCAGCCATACTAGTAGCGTGTGGCAAGAGACCCAGTACTTC,CASSHTSSVWQETQYF
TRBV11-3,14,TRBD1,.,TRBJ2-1,TGTGCCAGCAGCGAGGACAGGTATTACAATGAGCAGTTCTTC,CASSEDRYYNEQFF
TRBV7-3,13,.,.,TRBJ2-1,TGTGCCAGCAGCCTAAAGGCTAGCGTTGAGCAGTTCTTC,CASSLKASVEQFF
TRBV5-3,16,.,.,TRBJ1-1,TGTGCCAGAAGTTACCTCGACGGCCTAGGATGCACTGAAGCTTTCTTT,CARSYLDGLGCTEAFF
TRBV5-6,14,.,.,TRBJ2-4,TGTGCCAGCAGCTCCACTATAGCCAAAAACATTCAGTACTTC,CASSSTIAKNIQYF
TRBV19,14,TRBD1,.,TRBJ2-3,TGTGCCAGTACCTCAGGGGGCGCGGGAGATACGCAGTATTTT,CASTSGGAGDTQYF
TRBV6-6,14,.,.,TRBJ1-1,TGTGCCAGCAGTTACCCTACCCCCCCGTCTGAAGCTTTCTTT,CASSYPTPPSEAFF
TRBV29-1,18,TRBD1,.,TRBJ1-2,TGCAGCGTTGACTTCGATGGACAGGGGATAAAGACTAACTATGGCTACACCTTC,CSVDFDGQGIKTNYGYTF
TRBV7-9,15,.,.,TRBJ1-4,TGTGCCAGCAGCTTCCAGGGGAGGGGAAGTGAAAAACTGTTTTTT,CASSFQGRGSEKLFF
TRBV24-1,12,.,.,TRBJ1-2,TGTGCCACCAGTGATTTCGTGGACAGCTACACCTTC,CATSDFVDSYTF
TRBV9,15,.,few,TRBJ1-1,TGTGCCAGCAGAGACATGAGGGCTCAGAACACTGAAGCTTTCTTT,CASRDMRAQNTEAFF
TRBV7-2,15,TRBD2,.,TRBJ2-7,TGTGCCAGCAGCTTAAAGCTAGCGGGAGTGGTCGAGCAGTACTTC,CASSLKLAGVVEQYF
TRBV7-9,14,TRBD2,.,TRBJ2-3,TGTGCCAGCAGCATAGGGACTAACACAGATACGCAGTATTTT,CASSIGTNTDTQYF
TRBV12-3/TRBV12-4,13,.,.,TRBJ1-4,TGTGCCAGCAGTTTGAGGCAAAATGAAAAACTGTTTTTT,CASSLRQNEKLFF
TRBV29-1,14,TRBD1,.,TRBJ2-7,TGCAGCGTAGCCAGGACAGGGGTAGCCTACGAGCAGTACTTC,CSVARTGVAYEQYF
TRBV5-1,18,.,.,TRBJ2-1,TGCGCCAGCAGCTTGGCAAGGGGGATAAGGCTAGCGGACAATGAGCAGTTCTTC,CASSLARGIRLADNEQFF
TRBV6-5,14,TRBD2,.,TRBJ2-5,TGTGCCAGCAGTCCGGGACTAGCGGGGGAGACCCAGTACTTC,CASSPGLAGETQYF
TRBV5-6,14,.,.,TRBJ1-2,TGTGCCAGCAGCTCGGCACAGGGCAGCTATGGCTACACCTTC,CASSSAQGSYGYTF
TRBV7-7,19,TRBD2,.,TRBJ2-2,TGTGCTAGCAGCCGTAGTTACCTAGCGGGAGAGGGAGAGACCGGGGAGCTGTTTTTT,CASSRSYLAGEGETGELFF
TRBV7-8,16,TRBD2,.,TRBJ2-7,TGTGCCAGCAGCTTAGAGGGACTAGCGGCCTCCTACGAGCAGTACTTC,CASSLEGLAASYEQYF
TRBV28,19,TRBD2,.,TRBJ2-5,TGTGCCAGCAGTTTGGGGCCCGGGACTAGCGGGAGGATGGTGGAGACCCAGTACTTC,CASSLGPGTSGRMVETQYF
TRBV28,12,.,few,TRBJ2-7,TGTGCCAGCAGTTTGGCCCTCTACGAGCAGTACTTC,CASSLALYEQYF
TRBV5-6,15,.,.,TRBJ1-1,TGTGCCAGCAGCTTGGCGGCGGCACTGAACACTGAAGCTTTCTTT,CASSLAAALNTEAFF
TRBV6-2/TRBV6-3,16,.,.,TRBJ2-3,TGTGCCAGCAGTTACAGGAGGATTCAAAGCACAGATACGCAGTATTTT,CASSYRRIQSTDTQYF
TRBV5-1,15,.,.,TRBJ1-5,TGCGCCAGCAGCACCTCAGGGGATAGCAATCAGCCCCAGCATTTT,CASSTSGDSNQPQHF
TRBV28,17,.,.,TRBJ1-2,TGTGCCAGCAGTACCCTCGGGGGGAGCCCGATGAACTATGGCTACACCTTC,CASSTLGGSPMNYGYTF
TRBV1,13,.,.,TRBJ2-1,TGCACCATACACAGACCCCGATACAATGAGCAGTTCTTC,CTIHRPRYNEQFF
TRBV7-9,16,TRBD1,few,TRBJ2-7,TGTGCCAGCAGCTTAGCCCTTGGACAGGGGCGCTACGAGCAGTACTTC,CASSLALGQGRYEQYF
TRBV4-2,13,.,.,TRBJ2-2,TGTGCCAGCAGCCGTTCTAACACCGGGGAGCTGTTTTTT,CASSRSNTGELFF
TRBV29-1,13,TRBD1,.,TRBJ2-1,TGCAGCGTTGAAGAATTAACAGGGGAAGCGCAGTTCTTC,CSVEELTGEAQFF
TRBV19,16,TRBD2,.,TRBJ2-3,TGTGCCAGTAGTATTTTAGCGGGAGACGGGGGAGATACGCAGTATTTT,CASSILAGDGGDTQYF
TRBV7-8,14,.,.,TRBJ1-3,TGTGCCAGCAGCTTGGGAGGGAACGGAAACACCATATATTTT,CASSLGGNGNTIYF
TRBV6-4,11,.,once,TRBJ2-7,TGTGCCAGCACCCTCCTGAGCGAGCAGTACTTC,CASTLLSEQYF
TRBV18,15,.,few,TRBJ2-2,TGTGCCAGCTCCATCCGGGGGACGGACACCGGGGAGCTGTTTTTT,CASSIRGTDTGELFF
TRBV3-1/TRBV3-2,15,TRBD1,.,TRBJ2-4,TGTGCCAGCAGCCGGGTGGACAGGGTAGGAGACATTCAGTACTTC,CASSRVDRVGDIQYF
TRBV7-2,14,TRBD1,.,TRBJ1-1,TGTGCCAGCAGCCGCCGGGACAGGGATACTGAAGCTTTCTTT,CASSRRDRDTEAFF
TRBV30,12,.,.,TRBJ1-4,TGTGCCTGGAGCGGGAGGACGGAAAAACTGTTTTTT,CAWSGRTEKLFF
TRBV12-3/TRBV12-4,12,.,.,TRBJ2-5,TGTGCCAGCAGTTTAGACGGGGAGACCCAGTACTTC,CASSLDGETQYF
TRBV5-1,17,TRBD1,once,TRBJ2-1,TGCGCCAGCAGCCCGGGGACAGGGTCAGTGTCCTACAATGAGCAGTTCTTC,CASSPGTGSVSYNEQFF
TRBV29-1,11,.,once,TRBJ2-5,TGCAGCGTTCTGGCGGTGGAGACCCAGTACTTC,CSVLAVETQYF
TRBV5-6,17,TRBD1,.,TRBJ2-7,TGTGCCAGCAGCTTGGGGGGACAGGGTCGCTTGGGCTACGAGCAGTACTTC,CASSLGGQGRLGYEQYF
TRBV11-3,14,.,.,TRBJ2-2,TGTGCCAGCAGCCAGGGATTGATGACCGGGGAGCTGTTTTTT,CASSQGLMTGELFF
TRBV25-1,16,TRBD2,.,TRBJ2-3,TGTGCCAGCAGTGAATTTCGGGGGGGCAGGACAGATACGCAGTATTTT,CASSEFRGGRTDTQYF
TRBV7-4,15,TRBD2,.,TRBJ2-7,TGTGCCAGCAGCCGGGGCGCGGGGGAGGCTTGCGAGCAGTACTTC,CASSRGAGEACEQYF
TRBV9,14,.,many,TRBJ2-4,TGTGCCAGCAGCGTAGTAAGTGGGAGCGACACCCAGTACTTC,CASSVVSGSDTQYF
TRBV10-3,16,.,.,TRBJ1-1,TGTGCCATCAGTGAGCAGGGACCACAGGGGAACACTGAAGCTTTCTTT,CAISEQGPQGNTEAFF
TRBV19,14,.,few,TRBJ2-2,TGTGCCAGTAGTCGCACGATGGGCGCCGGGGAGCTGTTTTTT,CASSRTMGAGELFF
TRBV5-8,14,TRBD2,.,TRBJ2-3,TGTGCCAGCAGGGTCGCGGGAGGGGCAGATACGCAGTATTTT,CASRVAGGADTQYF
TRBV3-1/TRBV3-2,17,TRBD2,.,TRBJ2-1,TGTGCCAGCAGCGGGGCGGGACTAGCGGGAGTTTTCAATGAGCAGTTCTTC,CASSGAGLAGVFNEQFF
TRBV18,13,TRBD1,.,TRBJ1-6,TGTGCCAGCTACGGACAGGGGGATTCACCCCTCCACTTT,CASYGQGDSPLHF
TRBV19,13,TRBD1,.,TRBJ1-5,TGTGCCAGTGCAGGGGGCTTAAATCAGCCCCAGCATTTT,CASAGGLNQPQHF
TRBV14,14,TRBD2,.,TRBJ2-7,TGTGCCAGCAGCCAAGGGCGGGAGAGGTACGAGCAGTACTTC,CASSQGRERYEQYF